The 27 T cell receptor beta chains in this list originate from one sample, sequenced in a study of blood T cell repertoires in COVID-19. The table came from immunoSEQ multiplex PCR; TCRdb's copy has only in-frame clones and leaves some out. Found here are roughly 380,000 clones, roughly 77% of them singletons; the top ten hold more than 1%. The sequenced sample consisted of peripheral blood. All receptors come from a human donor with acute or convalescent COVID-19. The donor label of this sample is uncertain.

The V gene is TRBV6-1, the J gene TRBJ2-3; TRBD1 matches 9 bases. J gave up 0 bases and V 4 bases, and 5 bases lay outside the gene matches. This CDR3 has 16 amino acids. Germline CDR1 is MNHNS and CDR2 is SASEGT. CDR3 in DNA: TGTGCCAGCAGTGTGACAGGGGGACACAGCACAGATACGCAGTATTTT. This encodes CASSVTGGHSTDTQYF.

The CDR3 nucleotides are TGTGCCAGCAGCCAACTAGCTCAGCCCCAGCATTTT. The encoded protein is CASSQLAQPQHF. The rearrangement uses TRBV3-1 (or the pseudogene TRBV3-2) and TRBJ1-5, with D uncertain. V was pared by 2 bases and J by 6 bases, with 5 bases between. CDR3 length: 12 amino acids. The V gene's germline CDR1 is LGHDT and CDR2 YNNKEL (reference sequence).

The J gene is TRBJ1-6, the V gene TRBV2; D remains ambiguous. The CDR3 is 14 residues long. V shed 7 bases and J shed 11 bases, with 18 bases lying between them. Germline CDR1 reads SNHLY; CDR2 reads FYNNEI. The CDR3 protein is CASKDYRSEAPLHF. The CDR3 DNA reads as TGTGCCAGCAAGGACTACCGGAGCGAAGCACCCCTCCACTTT.

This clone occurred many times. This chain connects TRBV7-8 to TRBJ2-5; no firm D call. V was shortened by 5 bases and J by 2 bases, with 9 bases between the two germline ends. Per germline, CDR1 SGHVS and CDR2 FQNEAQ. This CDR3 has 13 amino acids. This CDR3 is CASSPARQETQYF. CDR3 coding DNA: TGTGCCAGCAGCCCCGCCAGACAAGAGACCCAGTACTTC.

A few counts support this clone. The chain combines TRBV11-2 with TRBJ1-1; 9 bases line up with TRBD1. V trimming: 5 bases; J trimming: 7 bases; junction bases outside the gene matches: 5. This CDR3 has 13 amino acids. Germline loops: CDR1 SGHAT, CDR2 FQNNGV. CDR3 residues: CASSPRTGVEAFF. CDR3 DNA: TGTGCCAGCAGCCCCCGGACAGGGGTTGAAGCTTTCTTT.

This CDR3 is CATSNRDTMNTEAFF. The CDR3 bases are TGTGCCACCAGCAACCGGGACACCATGAACACTGAAGCTTTCTTT. The chain is built from TRBV15 and TRBJ1-1; a possible D gene is TRBD1 (6 bases). The CDR3 sequence is 15 residues long. V dropped 4 bases and J dropped 0 bases, with 12 bases sitting between them. Germline-derived CDR1 and CDR2 are LNHNV and YYDKDF (reference sequence). The full variable domain, rest sourced from reference TRBV15 and TRBJ1-1, is DAMVIQNPRYQVTQFGKPVTLSCSQTLNHNVMYWYQQKSSQAPKLLFHYYDKDFNNEADTPDNFQSRRPNTSFCFLDIRSPGLGDTAMYLCATSNRDTMNTEAFFGQGTRLTVV.

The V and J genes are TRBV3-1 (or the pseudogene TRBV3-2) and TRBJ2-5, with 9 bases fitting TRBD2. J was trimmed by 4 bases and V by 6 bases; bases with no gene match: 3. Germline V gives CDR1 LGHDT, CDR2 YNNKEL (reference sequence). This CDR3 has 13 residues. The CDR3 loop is CASRRAGGETQYF. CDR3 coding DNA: TGTGCCAGCAGAAGAGCGGGGGGAGAGACCCAGTACTTC.

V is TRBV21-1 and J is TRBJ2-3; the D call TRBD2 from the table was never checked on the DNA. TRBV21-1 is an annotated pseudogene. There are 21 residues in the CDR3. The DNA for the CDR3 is TGTGCCAGCAGCAAAGCAGAGGGACTAGCGGGCATATTGGGGCACACAGATACGCAGTATTTT. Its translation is CASSKAEGLAGILGHTDTQYF.

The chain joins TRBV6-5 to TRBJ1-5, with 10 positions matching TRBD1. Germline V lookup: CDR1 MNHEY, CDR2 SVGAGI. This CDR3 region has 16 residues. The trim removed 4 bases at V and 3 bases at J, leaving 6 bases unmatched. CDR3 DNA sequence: TGTGCCAGCAGTTCGTCGGGACAGGGGAACAATCAGCCCCAGCATTTT. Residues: CASSSSGQGNNQPQHF.

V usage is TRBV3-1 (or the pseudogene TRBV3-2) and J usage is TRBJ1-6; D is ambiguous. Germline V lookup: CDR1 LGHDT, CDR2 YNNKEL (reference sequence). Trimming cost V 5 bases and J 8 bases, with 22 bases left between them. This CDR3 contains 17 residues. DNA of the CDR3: TGTGCCAGCAGCTTCCTCTCTAGACGGTCTCTCTATTCACCCCTCCACTTT. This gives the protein CASSFLSRRSLYSPLHF.

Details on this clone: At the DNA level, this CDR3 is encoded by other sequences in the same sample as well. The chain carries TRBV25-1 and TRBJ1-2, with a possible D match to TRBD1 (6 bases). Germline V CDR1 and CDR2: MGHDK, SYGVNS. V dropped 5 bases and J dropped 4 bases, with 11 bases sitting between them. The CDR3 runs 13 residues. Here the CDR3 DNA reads TGTGCCAGCAGTTTAACAGGGACCTATGGCTACACCTTC. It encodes CASSLTGTYGYTF.

CDR3 sequence reads: CASSISPREGHYNEQFF. DNA for the CDR3: TGCGCCAGCAGCATTTCTCCGAGGGAGGGCCACTACAATGAGCAGTTCTTC. The chain links TRBV4-1 to TRBJ2-1; 7 bases fit TRBD2. The CDR3 is made up of 17 amino acids. Germline V gene lookup returns CDR1 MGHRA and CDR2 YSYEKL. Losses at the gene ends were 5 bases for V and 3 bases for J; bases not matched to a gene: 13.

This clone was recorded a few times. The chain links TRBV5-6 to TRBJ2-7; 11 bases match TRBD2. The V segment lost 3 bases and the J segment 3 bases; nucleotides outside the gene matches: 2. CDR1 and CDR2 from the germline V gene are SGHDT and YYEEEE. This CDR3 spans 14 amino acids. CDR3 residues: CASSYGTSGYEQYF. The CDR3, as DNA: TGTGCCAGCAGCTATGGGACTAGCGGCTACGAGCAGTACTTC.

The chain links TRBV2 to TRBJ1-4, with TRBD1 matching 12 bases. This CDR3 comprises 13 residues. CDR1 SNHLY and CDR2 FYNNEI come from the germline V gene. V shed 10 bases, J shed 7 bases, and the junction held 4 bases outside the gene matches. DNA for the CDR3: TGTGCCACAGGGGACAGGGGGCCTGAAAAACTGTTTTTT. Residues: CATGDRGPEKLFF.

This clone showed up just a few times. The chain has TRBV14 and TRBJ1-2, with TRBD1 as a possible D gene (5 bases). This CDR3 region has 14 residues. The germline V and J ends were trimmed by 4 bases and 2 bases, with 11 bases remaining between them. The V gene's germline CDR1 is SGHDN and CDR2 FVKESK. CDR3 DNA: TGTGCCAGCAGCCGAGACCAGGGCAACTATGGCTACACCTTC. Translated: CASSRDQGNYGYTF.

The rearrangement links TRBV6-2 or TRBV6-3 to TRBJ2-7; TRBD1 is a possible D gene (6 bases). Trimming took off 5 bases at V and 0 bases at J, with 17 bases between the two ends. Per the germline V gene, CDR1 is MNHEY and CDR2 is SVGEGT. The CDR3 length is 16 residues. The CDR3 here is CASSLQGPKSSYEQYF. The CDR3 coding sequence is TGTGCCAGCAGTCTACAGGGACCAAAGAGCTCCTACGAGCAGTACTTC.

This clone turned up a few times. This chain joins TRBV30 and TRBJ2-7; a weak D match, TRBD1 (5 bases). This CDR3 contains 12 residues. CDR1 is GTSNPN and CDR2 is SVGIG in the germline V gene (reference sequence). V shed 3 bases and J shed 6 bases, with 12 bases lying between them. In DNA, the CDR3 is TGTGCCTGGAGAGATGACAGTCCCGAGCAGTACTTC. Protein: CAWRDDSPEQYF.

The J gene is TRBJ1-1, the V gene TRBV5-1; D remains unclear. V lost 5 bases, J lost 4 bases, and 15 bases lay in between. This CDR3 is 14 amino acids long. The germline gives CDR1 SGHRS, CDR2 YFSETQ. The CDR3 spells CASSFESSFTEAFF. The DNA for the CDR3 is TGCGCCAGCAGTTTTGAATCTAGCTTCACTGAAGCTTTCTTT. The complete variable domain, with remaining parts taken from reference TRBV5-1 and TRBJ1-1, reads KAGVTQTPRYLIKTRGQQVTLSCSPISGHRSVSWYQQTPGQGLQFLFEYFSETQRNKGNFPGRFSGRQFSNSRSEMNVSTLELGDSALYLCASSFESSFTEAFFGQGTRLTVV.

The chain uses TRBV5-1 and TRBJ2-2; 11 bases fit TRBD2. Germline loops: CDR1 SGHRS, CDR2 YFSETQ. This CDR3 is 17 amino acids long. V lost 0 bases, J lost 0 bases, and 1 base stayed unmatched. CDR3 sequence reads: CASSLASGGTNTGELFF. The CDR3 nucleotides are TGCGCCAGCAGCTTGGCTAGCGGGGGGACGAACACCGGGGAGCTGTTTTTT.

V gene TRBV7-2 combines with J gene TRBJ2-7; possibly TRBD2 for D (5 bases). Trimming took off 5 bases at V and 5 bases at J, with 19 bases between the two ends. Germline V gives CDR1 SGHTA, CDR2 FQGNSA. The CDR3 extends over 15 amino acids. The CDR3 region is CASSITYGDRHEQYF. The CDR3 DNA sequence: TGTGCCAGCAGCATAACGTACGGGGATAGGCACGAGCAGTACTTC.

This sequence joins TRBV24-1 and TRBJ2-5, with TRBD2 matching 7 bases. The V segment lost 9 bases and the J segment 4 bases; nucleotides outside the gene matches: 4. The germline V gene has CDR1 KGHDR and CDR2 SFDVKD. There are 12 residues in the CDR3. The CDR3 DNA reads TGTGCCACCCCCGGACTAGTAGAGACCCAGTACTTC. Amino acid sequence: CATPGLVETQYF.

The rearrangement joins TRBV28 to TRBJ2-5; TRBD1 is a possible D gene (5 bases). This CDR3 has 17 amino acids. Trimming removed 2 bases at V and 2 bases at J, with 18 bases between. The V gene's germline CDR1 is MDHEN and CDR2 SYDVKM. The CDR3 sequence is CASSLIPTVGSQETQYF. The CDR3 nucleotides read TGTGCCAGCAGTTTAATCCCGACAGTTGGGTCACAAGAGACCCAGTACTTC.

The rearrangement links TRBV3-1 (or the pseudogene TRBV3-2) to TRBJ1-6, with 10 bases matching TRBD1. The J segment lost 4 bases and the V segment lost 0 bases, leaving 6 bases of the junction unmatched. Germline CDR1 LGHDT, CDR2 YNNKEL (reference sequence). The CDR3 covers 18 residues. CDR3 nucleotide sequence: TGTGCCAGCAGCCAAGACAGGACAGGGGGACGGTATAATTCACCCCTCCACTTT. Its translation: CASSQDRTGGRYNSPLHF.

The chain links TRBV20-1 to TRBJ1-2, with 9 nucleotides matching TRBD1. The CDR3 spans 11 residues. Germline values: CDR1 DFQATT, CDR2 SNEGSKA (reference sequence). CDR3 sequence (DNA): TGCAGGGGGGACAGGGTGAATGGCTACACCTTC. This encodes CRGDRVNGYTF.

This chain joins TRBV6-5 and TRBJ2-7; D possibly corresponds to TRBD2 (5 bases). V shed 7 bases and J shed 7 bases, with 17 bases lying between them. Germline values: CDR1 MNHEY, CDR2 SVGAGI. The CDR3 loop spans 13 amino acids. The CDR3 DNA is TGTGCCAGCACGGGAACCCTCCCCTGGGAGCAGTACTTC. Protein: CASTGTLPWEQYF.

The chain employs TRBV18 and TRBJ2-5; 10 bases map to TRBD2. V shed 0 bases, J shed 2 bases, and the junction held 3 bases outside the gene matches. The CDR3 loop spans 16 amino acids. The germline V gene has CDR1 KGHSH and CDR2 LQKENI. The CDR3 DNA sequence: TGTGCCAGCTCACCACCACTAGCGGGGACACAAGAGACCCAGTACTTC. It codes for CASSPPLAGTQETQYF.

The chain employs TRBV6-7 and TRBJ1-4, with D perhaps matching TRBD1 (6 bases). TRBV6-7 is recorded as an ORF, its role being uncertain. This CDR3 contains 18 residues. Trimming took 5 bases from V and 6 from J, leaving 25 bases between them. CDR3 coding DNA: TGTGCCAGCAGTCCACCCAGGCAGGGTAGAGGGGGTTATGAAAAACTGTTTTTT. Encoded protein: CASSPPRQGRGGYEKLFF.